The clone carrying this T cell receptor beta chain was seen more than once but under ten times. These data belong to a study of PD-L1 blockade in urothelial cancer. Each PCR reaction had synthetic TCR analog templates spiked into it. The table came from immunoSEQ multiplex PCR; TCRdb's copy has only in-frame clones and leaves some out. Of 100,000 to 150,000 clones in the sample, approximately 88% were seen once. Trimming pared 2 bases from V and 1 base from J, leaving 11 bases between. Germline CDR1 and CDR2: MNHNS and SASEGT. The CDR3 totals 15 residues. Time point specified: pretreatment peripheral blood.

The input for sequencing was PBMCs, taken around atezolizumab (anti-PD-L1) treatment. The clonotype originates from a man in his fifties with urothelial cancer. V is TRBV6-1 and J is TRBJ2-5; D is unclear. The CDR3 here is CASSEFLGSQETQYF. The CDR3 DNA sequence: TGTGCCAGCAGTGAATTTTTGGGCAGCCAAGAGACCCAGTACTTC.